The rows below give T cell receptor beta chains drawn from one sample of a study of blood T cell repertoires in COVID-19. TCRdb keeps only in-frame clones here, not all; method: immunoSEQ multiplex PCR. The table records 100,000 or so clones, over 75% of them present only once. The specimen sequenced was peripheral blood. The receptors were sampled from an elderly woman with acute or convalescent COVID-19. The CDR3 runs from the conserved cysteine through the conserved F or W. D genes are given only for firm matches. Not every row has a clone size; where given, it reads once, few, many or a size class.

TRBV28	TRBJ2-7	TRBD1	-	CASSSDRVLSYEQYF	TGTGCCAGCAGTTCGGACAGGGTACTCTCCTACGAGCAGTACTTC
TRBV3-1/TRBV3-2	TRBJ2-7	TRBD1	once	CASQQGVSSYEQYF	TGTGCCAGCCAGCAGGGGGTGAGCTCCTACGAGCAGTACTTC
TRBV7-6	TRBJ2-5	TRBD1	-	CASLPSRDRGFSETQYF	TGTGCCAGCCTACCCAGCCGGGACAGGGGTTTTTCGGAGACCCAGTACTTC
TRBV7-2	TRBJ2-1	-	-	CASSLDGTLRRFF	TGTGCCAGCAGCTTAGATGGGACTTTAAGACGGTTCTTC
TRBV18	TRBJ2-2	-	-	CASLPGFETGELFF	TGTGCCAGCTTGCCGGGGTTTGAAACCGGGGAGCTGTTTTTT
TRBV7-9	TRBJ2-7	-	-	CASSLGLDEQYF	TGTGCCAGCAGCTTAGGACTGGACGAGCAGTACTTC
TRBV5-6	TRBJ2-1	-	once	CASSFTGSSYNEQFF	TGTGCCAGCAGTTTTACTGGGAGCTCCTACAATGAGCAGTTCTTC
TRBV7-8	TRBJ1-5	-	-	CASSFGSRASNQPQHF	TGTGCCAGCAGCTTTGGAAGCAGGGCTAGCAATCAGCCCCAGCATTTT
TRBV19	TRBJ1-1	TRBD1	-	CASSIDHGRGLTEAFF	TGTGCCAGTAGTATAGATCATGGCAGGGGGCTTACTGAAGCTTTCTTT
TRBV6-6	TRBJ2-7	-	-	CASSSRGHYEQYF	TGTGCCAGCAGTTCCAGGGGTCACTACGAGCAGTACTTC
TRBV24-1	TRBJ1-2	-	few	CATSDRTAYGYTF	TGTGCCACCAGTGACCGGACAGCCTATGGCTACACCTTC
TRBV24-1	TRBJ1-2	-	-	CATSEQTASYGYTF	TGTGCCACCAGTGAGCAGACAGCCAGCTATGGCTACACCTTC
TRBV10-3	TRBJ2-2	-	-	CAISSQGGGGELFF	TGTGCCATCAGCAGTCAGGGGGGAGGCGGGGAGCTGTTTTTT
TRBV11-2	TRBJ1-2	-	-	CASTLLAGPYGYTF	TGTGCCAGCACCCTACTGGCAGGGCCCTATGGCTACACCTTC
TRBV5-6	TRBJ2-7	-	-	CASSLSGTPDRF	TGTGCCAGCAGCTTGTCCGGGACACCCGACCGCTTC
TRBV3-1/TRBV3-2	TRBJ2-3	TRBD2	-	CASSRTSGGPNPSTDTQYF	TGTGCCAGCAGTCGGACTAGCGGGGGGCCGAACCCTAGCACAGATACGCAGTATTTT
TRBV18	TRBJ2-5	-	-	CASSPQTGGSRETQYF	TGTGCCAGCTCACCACAGACAGGAGGCTCCAGGGAGACCCAGTACTTC
TRBV29-1	TRBJ2-7	TRBD1	-	CSVEDWARDRDSYEQYF	TGCAGCGTTGAAGATTGGGCCCGGGACAGGGACTCCTACGAGCAGTACTTC
TRBV29-1	TRBJ1-2	TRBD1	-	CSVDGGQGLYGYTF	TGCAGCGTTGACGGGGGACAGGGACTCTATGGCTACACCTTC
TRBV2	TRBJ2-2	-	-	CASSPGNTGELFF	TGTGCCAGCAGTCCAGGAAACACCGGGGAGCTGTTTTTT
TRBV7-2	TRBJ1-1	-	-	CASNRDTNTEAFF	TGTGCCAGCAACAGAGACACGAACACTGAAGCTTTCTTT
TRBV10-3	TRBJ2-3	-	-	CAIRGSTDTQYF	TGTGCCATCCGAGGTAGCACAGATACGCAGTATTTT
TRBV5-6	TRBJ1-6	TRBD1	-	CASRSGQGATFNSPLHF	TGTGCCAGCAGGTCGGGACAGGGGGCGACGTTTAATTCACCCCTCCACTTT
TRBV5-1	TRBJ1-2	TRBD1	-	CASSYQQGATYGYTF	TGCGCCAGCAGCTACCAACAGGGGGCTACCTATGGCTACACCTTC
TRBV4-1	TRBJ2-1	-	-	CASSQVPRLGTYNEQFF	TGCGCCAGCAGCCAGGTCCCCCGCCTAGGAACGTACAATGAGCAGTTCTTC
TRBV20-1	TRBJ1-2	-	-	CSASLAGYTF	TGCAGTGCTAGTTTGGCTGGCTACACCTTC
TRBV6-5	TRBJ1-3	-	-	CASSYSGRNTIYF	TGTGCCAGCAGTTACTCGGGCAGAAACACCATATATTTT
TRBV7-8	TRBJ1-5	TRBD1	once	CASSLDRDRGNQPQHF	TGTGCCAGCAGCTTAGACCGGGACAGGGGTAATCAGCCCCAGCATTTT
TRBV28	TRBJ1-5	-	-	CASRQGWGLSQPQHF	TGTGCCAGCAGGCAGGGTTGGGGCCTATCGCAGCCCCAGCATTTT
TRBV2	TRBJ1-2	-	-	CASSETQGFNYGYTF	TGTGCCAGCAGTGAAACTCAGGGATTTAACTATGGCTACACCTTC
TRBV29-1	TRBJ2-3	TRBD2	-	CSVEGPSGGTSTDTQYF	TGCAGCGTTGAGGGCCCTAGCGGGGGGACTAGCACAGATACGCAGTATTTT
TRBV29-1	TRBJ2-5	-	-	CSVHAGETQYF	TGCAGCGTTCACGCCGGGGAGACCCAGTACTTC
TRBV27	TRBJ1-6	-	-	CASSKQGGSSYNSPLHF	TGTGCCAGCAGTAAACAGGGAGGGAGCTCCTATAATTCACCCCTCCACTTT
TRBV12-3/TRBV12-4	TRBJ1-1	TRBD1	once	CASSWDSNTEAFF	TGTGCCAGCAGTTGGGACAGTAACACTGAAGCTTTCTTT
TRBV14	TRBJ2-3	-	-	CASSPKQGIGQYF	TGTGCCAGCAGCCCCAAGCAGGGCATCGGGCAGTATTTT
TRBV5-1	TRBJ2-5	TRBD2	-	CASSLGLWAGVQETQYF	TGCGCCAGCAGCTTGGGACTTTGGGCGGGGGTACAAGAGACCCAGTACTTC
TRBV27	TRBJ1-6	-	few	CASSPRPLYSPLHF	TGTGCCAGCAGTCCGCGCCCCCTCTATTCACCCCTCCACTTT
TRBV4-1	TRBJ2-5	TRBD2	-	CASSQVGERGGQETQYF	TGCGCCAGCAGCCAAGTGGGTGAGCGGGGGGGCCAAGAGACCCAGTACTTC
TRBV19	TRBJ1-1	-	-	CASSIGNTEAFF	TGTGCCAGTAGTATTGGCAACACTGAAGCTTTCTTT
TRBV19	TRBJ1-2	-	-	CASRGRNYGYTF	TGTGCCAGTAGAGGGAGGAACTATGGCTACACCTTC
TRBV28	TRBJ2-5	TRBD1	-	CASRGQGFSETQYF	TGTGCCAGCAGGGGACAGGGATTCTCGGAGACCCAGTACTTC
TRBV27	TRBJ1-6	TRBD1	-	CASRGGSYNSPLHF	TGTGCCTCTCGAGGGGGCAGCTATAATTCACCCCTCCACTTT
TRBV10-1	TRBJ1-3	-	few	CASNSRARDGNTIYF	TGCGCCAGCAATTCGAGGGCGCGGGATGGAAACACCATATATTTT
TRBV18	TRBJ1-6	TRBD1	-	CASSPTDRDLSPLHF	TGTGCCAGCTCACCAACCGACAGGGATCTTTCACCCCTCCACTTT
TRBV10-3	TRBJ1-6	-	-	CAISMGGSYNSPLHF	TGTGCCATCAGTATGGGGGGCTCCTATAATTCACCCCTCCACTTT
TRBV19	TRBJ2-7	TRBD2	-	CASTPSGGIYEQYF	TGTGCCAGTACACCTTCGGGGGGGATCTACGAGCAGTACTTC
TRBV10-2	TRBJ1-5	-	-	CASTPGVSQPQHF	TGCGCCAGCACCCCGGGGGTAAGCCAGCCCCAGCATTTT
TRBV5-4	TRBJ2-7	-	once	CASSFMGGGAYEQYF	TGTGCCAGCAGCTTCATGGGAGGGGGGGCCTACGAGCAGTACTTC
TRBV20-1	TRBJ1-5	TRBD1	-	CSASSGGNQKEHF	TGCAGTGCTAGTTCAGGGGGCAATCAAAAGGAGCATTTT
TRBV7-2	TRBJ1-6	-	-	CASSLGRGSPLHF	TGTGCCAGCAGTTTAGGGCGGGGTTCACCCCTCCACTTT
TRBV3-1/TRBV3-2	TRBJ2-7	-	-	CASSQRGTRKTEQYF	TGTGCCAGCAGCCAGAGGGGGACGCGCAAGACCGAGCAGTACTTC
TRBV27	TRBJ2-1	TRBD1	-	CASSLTPGQSNEQFF	TGTGCCAGCAGTCTTACACCGGGACAGAGTAATGAGCAGTTCTTC
TRBV20-1	TRBJ2-7	-	-	CSASRGPYEQYF	TGCAGTGCTAGTAGGGGCCCCTACGAGCAGTACTTC
TRBV9	TRBJ2-1	TRBD2	-	CASSATSGLYNEQFF	TGTGCCAGCAGCGCAACTAGCGGGCTATACAATGAGCAGTTCTTC
TRBV25-1	TRBJ2-1	TRBD1	-	CASSPWTGDNEQFF	TGTGCCAGCAGTCCTTGGACAGGGGACAATGAGCAGTTCTTC
TRBV7-9	TRBJ2-5	TRBD1	once	CASSLDRVLWIKTQYF	TGTGCCAGCAGCTTGGACAGGGTCTTGTGGATAAAGACCCAGTACTTC
TRBV30	TRBJ1-1	-	-	CAWRLAGPEAFF	TGTGCCTGGAGGCTGGCGGGGCCTGAAGCTTTCTTT
TRBV7-9	TRBJ2-5	-	-	CASSDPAGYQETQYF	TGTGCCAGCAGCGATCCGGCAGGCTACCAAGAGACCCAGTACTTC
TRBV2	TRBJ2-2	-	-	CASLRGSSYTGELFF	TGTGCCAGCCTAAGGGGGTCTAGCTACACCGGGGAGCTGTTTTTT